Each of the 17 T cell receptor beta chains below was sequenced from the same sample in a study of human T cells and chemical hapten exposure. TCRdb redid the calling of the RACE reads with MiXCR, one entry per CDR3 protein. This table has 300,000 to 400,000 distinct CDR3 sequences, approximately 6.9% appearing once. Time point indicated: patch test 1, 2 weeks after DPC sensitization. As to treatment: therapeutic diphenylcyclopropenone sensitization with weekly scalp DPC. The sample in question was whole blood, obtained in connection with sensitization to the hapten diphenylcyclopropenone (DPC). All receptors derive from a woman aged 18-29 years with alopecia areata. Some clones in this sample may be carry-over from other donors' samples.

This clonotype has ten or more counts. CDR3 region: CSVGRGETQYF. CDR3 bases: TGCAGCGTTGGAAGGGGGGAGACCCAGTACTTC. The V gene is TRBV29-1, the J gene TRBJ2-5; possible D gene TRBD1, 6 bases. V lost 4 bases and J 5 bases, leaving 8 bases between the germline ends. In germline, CDR1 is SQVTM, CDR2 ANQGSEA. The CDR3 contains 11 residues.

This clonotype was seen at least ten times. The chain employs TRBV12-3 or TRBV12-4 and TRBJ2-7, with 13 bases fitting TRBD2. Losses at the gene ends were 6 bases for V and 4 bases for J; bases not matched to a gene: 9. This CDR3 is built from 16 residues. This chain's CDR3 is CASSPKTSGGLYEQYF. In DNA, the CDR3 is TGTGCCAGCAGCCCCAAGACTAGCGGGGGGCTGTACGAGCAGTACTTC.

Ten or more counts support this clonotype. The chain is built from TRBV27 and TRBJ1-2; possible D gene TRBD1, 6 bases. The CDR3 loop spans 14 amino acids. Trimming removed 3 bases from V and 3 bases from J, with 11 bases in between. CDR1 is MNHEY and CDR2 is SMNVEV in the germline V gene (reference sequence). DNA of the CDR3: TGTGCCAGCAGTTTTCAGGGGAGTCACTATGGCTACACCTTC. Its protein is CASSFQGSHYGYTF.

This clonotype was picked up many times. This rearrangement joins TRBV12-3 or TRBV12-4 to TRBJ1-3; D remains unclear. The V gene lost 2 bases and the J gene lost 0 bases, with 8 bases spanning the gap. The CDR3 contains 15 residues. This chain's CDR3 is CASSLTGVSGNTIYF. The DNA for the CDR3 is TGTGCCAGCAGTTTAACGGGAGTCTCTGGAAACACCATATATTTT.

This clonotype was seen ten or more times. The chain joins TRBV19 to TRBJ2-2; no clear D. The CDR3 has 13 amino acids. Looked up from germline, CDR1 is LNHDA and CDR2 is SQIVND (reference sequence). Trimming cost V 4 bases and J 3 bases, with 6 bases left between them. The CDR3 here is CASSNSYTGELFF. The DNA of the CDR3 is TGTGCCAGTAGTAACAGCTACACCGGGGAGCTGTTTTTT.

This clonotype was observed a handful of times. This chain's CDR3 is CASSPWGLAGGPSSYNEQFF. The CDR3 region has the DNA TGTGCCAGCAGCCCCTGGGGACTAGCGGGGGGGCCCAGCTCCTACAATGAGCAGTTCTTC. The chain joins TRBV6-1 to TRBJ2-1, with 16 nucleotides matching TRBD2. Germline assignment: CDR1 MNHNS and CDR2 SASEGT. The CDR3 has 20 residues. V dropped 6 bases and J dropped 0; count of bases not matched to a gene: 11.

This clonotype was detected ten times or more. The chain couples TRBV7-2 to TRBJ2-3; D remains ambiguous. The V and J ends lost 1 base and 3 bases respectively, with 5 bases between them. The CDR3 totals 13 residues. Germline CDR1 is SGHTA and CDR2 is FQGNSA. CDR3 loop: CASSLVYTDTQYF. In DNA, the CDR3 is TGTGCCAGCAGCTTAGTTTATACAGATACGCAGTATTTT.

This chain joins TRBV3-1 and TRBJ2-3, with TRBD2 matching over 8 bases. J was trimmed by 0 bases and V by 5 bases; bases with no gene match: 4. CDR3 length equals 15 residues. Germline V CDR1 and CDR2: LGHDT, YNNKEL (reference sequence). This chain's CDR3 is CASSERGPSTDTQYF. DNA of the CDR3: TGTGCCAGCAGCGAGCGGGGGCCAAGCACAGATACGCAGTATTTT.

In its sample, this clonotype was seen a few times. The CDR3 loop is CASSYSGAEKLFF. The CDR3 DNA sequence: TGTGCCAGCAGTTACTCCGGGGCTGAAAAACTGTTTTTT. The V and J genes are TRBV6-6 and TRBJ1-4; possibly TRBD1 for D (5 bases). Germline CDR1 and CDR2: MNHNY and SVGAGI (reference sequence). The CDR3 has 13 residues. V was cut by 0 bases and J by 7 bases, with 6 bases left in between.

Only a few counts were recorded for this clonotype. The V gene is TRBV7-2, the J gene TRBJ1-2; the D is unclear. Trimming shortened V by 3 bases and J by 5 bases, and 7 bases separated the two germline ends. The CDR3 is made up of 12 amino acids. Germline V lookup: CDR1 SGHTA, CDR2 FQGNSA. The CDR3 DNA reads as TGTGCCAGCAGCTTCGACGAGTATGGCTACACCTTC. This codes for CASSFDEYGYTF. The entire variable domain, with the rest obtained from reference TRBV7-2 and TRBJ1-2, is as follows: GAGVSQSPSNKVTEKGKDVELRCDPISGHTALYWYRQSLGQGLEFLIYFQGNSAPDKSGLPSDRFSAERTGGSVSTLTIQRTQQEDSAVYLCASSFDEYGYTFGSGTRLTVV.

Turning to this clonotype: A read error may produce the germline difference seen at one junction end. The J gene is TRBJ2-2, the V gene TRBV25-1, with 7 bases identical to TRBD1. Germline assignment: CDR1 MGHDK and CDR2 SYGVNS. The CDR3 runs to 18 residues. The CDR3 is CASSEYQQGSMGTGKLFF. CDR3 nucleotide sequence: TGTGCCAGCAGTGAATATCAACAGGGGTCTATGGGCACCGGGAAGCTGTTTTTT.

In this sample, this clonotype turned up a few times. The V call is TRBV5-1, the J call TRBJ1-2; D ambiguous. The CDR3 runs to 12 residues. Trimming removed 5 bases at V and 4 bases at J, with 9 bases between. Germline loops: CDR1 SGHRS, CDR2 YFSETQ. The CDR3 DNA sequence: TGCGCCAGCAGGGCCGGGTCCTATGGCTACACCTTC. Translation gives CASRAGSYGYTF. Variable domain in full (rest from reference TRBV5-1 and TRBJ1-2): KAGVTQTPRYLIKTRGQQVTLSCSPISGHRSVSWYQQTPGQGLQFLFEYFSETQRNKGNFPGRFSGRQFSNSRSEMNVSTLELGDSALYLCASRAGSYGYTFGSGTRLTVV.

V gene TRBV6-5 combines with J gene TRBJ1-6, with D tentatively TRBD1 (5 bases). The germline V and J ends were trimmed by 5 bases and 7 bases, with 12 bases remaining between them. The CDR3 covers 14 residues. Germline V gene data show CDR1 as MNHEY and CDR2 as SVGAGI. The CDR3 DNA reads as TGTGCCAGCAGTACCCAGGGCGCCAATTCACCCCTCCACTTT. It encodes CASSTQGANSPLHF.

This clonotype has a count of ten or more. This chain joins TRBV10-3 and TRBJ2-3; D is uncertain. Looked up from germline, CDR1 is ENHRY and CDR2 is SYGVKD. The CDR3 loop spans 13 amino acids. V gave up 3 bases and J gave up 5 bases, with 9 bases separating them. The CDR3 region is CAISDTEEDTQYF. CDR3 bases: TGTGCCATCAGTGATACCGAGGAAGATACGCAGTATTTT.

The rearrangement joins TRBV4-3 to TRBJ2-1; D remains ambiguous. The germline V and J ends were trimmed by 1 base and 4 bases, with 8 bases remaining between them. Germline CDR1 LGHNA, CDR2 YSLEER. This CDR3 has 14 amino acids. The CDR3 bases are TGCGCCAGCAGCCAAGTAGGGATATACAATGAGCAGTTCTTC. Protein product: CASSQVGIYNEQFF.

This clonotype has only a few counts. The CDR3 loop is CASRPRGTETEAFF. The DNA of the CDR3 is TGTGCCAGCAGGCCGCGGGGGACGGAGACTGAAGCTTTCTTT. The J gene is TRBJ1-1, the V gene TRBV7-8; tentatively, D is TRBD1 (5 bases). Trimming cost V 6 bases and J 5 bases, with 16 bases left between them. The CDR3 runs to 14 residues. CDR1 and CDR2 (germline): SGHVS, FQNEAQ.

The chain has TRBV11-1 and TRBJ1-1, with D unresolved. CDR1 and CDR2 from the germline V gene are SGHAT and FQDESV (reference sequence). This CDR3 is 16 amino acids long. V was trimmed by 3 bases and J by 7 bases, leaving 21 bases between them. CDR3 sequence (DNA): TGTGCCAGCAGCTTCCGAGGTACAGAGCGATTTTATGAAGCTTTCTTT. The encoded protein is CASSFRGTERFYEAFF. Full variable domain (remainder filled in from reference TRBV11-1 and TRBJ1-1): EAEVAQSPRYKITEKSQAVAFWCDPISGHATLYWYRQILGQGPELLVQFQDESVVDDSQLPKDRFSAERLKGVDSTLKIQPAELGDSAMYLCASSFRGTERFYEAFFGQGTRLTVV.